This paragraph reports one TCR beta chain. Per the germline V gene, CDR1 is MNHNS and CDR2 is SASEGT. Trimming took off 5 bases at V and 1 base at J, with 9 bases between the two ends. The CDR3 loop spans 14 amino acids. The data belong to a study of T cell changes during pregnancy in multiple sclerosis. TCRdb's copy holds only in-frame clones and misses some; the assay was immunoSEQ multiplex PCR. The table records 95,000 to 110,000 clones, about nine tenths of them present only once. V gene TRBV6-1 combines with J gene TRBJ1-5; perhaps TRBD1 as D (5 bases). Sequenced here: peripheral blood, sampled in the third trimester of pregnancy. The source is a female donor in good health, enrolled as a control in a pregnancy study. The CDR3 here is CASSSGLSNQPQHF. The CDR3 DNA sequence: TGTGCCAGCAGTTCGGGACTGAGCAATCAGCCCCAGCATTTT.